A single sample is the source of the 25 T cell receptor beta chains below, sequenced in a study of cytomegalovirus exposure and HLA in healthy donors. Use of 60 Vbeta and 13 Jbeta primers characterized the PCR. Some clones are missing from TCRdb's copy, which holds only in-frame ones; the method was immunoSEQ multiplex PCR. The sample records 150,000 to 200,000 clones, roughly 84% being singletons. Material: PBMCs. Receptor source: a boy aged 5-17 years in good health and CMV-seronegative.

The gene calls are TRBV11-2 and TRBJ1-1, with a possible D match to TRBD1 (5 bases). This CDR3 comprises 15 residues. Germline-derived CDR1 and CDR2 are SGHAT and FQNNGV. V lost 1 base and J lost 3, with 12 bases in between. The CDR3 is CASSLGTGGYTEAFF. The CDR3 nucleotides are TGTGCCAGCAGCTTAGGGACGGGGGGGTACACTGAAGCTTTCTTT.

The V gene is TRBV7-3, the J gene TRBJ2-2; the D gene is possibly TRBD2 (6 bases). This CDR3 contains 15 residues. Trimming stripped 1 base from V and 6 bases from J, with 12 bases between. Germline CDR1 SGHTA, CDR2 FQGTGA. CDR3 nucleotide sequence: TGTGCCAGCAGCTTAAAACTAGCTCGGTCCGGGGAGCTGTTTTTT. This encodes CASSLKLARSGELFF.

The CDR3 bases are TGTGCCAGCAGTGACCAGGGTCAGCAGTACTTC. Translated: CASSDQGQQYF. The rearrangement links TRBV25-1 to TRBJ2-7; a possible D gene is TRBD1 (5 bases). V lost 3 bases and J 8 bases, leaving 8 bases between the germline ends. This CDR3 contains 11 residues. CDR1 is MGHDK, CDR2 SYGVNS, per germline.

The chain is built from TRBV11-2 and TRBJ1-1; D remains ambiguous. The germline V gene has CDR1 SGHAT and CDR2 FQNNGV. The CDR3 covers 13 residues. V was clipped by 0 bases and J by 11 bases, with 13 bases between them. CDR3 DNA: TGTGCCAGCAGCTTAGATTCGGGGTTAAGGGCTTTCTTT. As protein: CASSLDSGLRAFF.

This clone was detected once. The rearrangement uses TRBV18 and TRBJ2-3; TRBD1 agrees at 9 bases. In germline, CDR1 is KGHSH, CDR2 LQKENI. This CDR3 has 16 amino acids. V was clipped by 0 bases and J by 4 bases; unmatched bases: 5. CDR3 coding DNA: TGTGCCAGCTCACCACCCGGGACAGGGAAAGCAGATACGCAGTATTTT. Translated, it gives CASSPPGTGKADTQYF.

This chain uses TRBV9 with TRBJ2-7; 8 nucleotides align to TRBD2. The ends lost 4 bases at V and 5 bases at J; junction bases unmatched: 8. The germline V gene has CDR1 SGDLS and CDR2 YYNGEE. There are 14 residues in the CDR3. The CDR3 nucleotides read TGTGCCAGCAGCCCGAGCGGGAGCCCCCACGAGCAGTACTTC. Encoded protein: CASSPSGSPHEQYF.

In this sample, this clone turned up a few times. V is TRBV9 and J is TRBJ1-4; D is perhaps TRBD1 (6 bases). The CDR3 contains 12 residues. V gave up 3 bases and J gave up 14 bases, with 14 bases separating them. The germline CDR1 and CDR2 sequences are SGDLS and YYNGEE. In nucleotides, the CDR3 is TGTGCCAGCAGCGCCGGGGGGGCACCCCTGTTTTTT. It yields the protein CASSAGGAPLFF. Using reference TRBV9 and TRBJ1-4 for the parts outside the CDR3, the full variable domain is DSGVTQTPKHLITATGQRVTLRCSPRSGDLSVYWYQQSLDQGLQFLIQYYNGEERAKGNILERFSAQQFPDLHSELNLSSLELGDSALYFCASSAGGAPLFFGSGTQLSVL.

The rearrangement links TRBV15 to TRBJ2-7, with 7 bases lining up with TRBD1. V gave up 4 bases and J gave up 6 bases; unmatched junction bases: 3. The CDR3 consists of 12 residues. Germline V lookup: CDR1 LNHNV, CDR2 YYDKDF (reference sequence). The CDR3 DNA is TGTGCCACCAGCACCGACAGGGCCGAGCAGTACTTC. The encoded protein is CATSTDRAEQYF.

The chain employs TRBV2 and TRBJ2-7; 10 bases fit TRBD1. The CDR3 is 14 amino acids. V trimming: 4 bases; J trimming: 5 bases; junction bases outside the gene matches: 5. In germline, CDR1 is SNHLY, CDR2 FYNNEI. The CDR3 sequence: CASSADRGKNEQYF. The CDR3 DNA follows: TGTGCCAGCAGTGCGGACAGGGGGAAGAACGAGCAGTACTTC.

The chain has TRBV6-4 and TRBJ2-6; no firm D call. This CDR3 spans 15 amino acids. CDR1 is MRHNA, CDR2 SNTAGT, per germline. V shed 0 bases and J shed 4 bases, with 7 bases lying between them. CDR3 in amino acids: CASSDSIRGANVLTF. The CDR3 DNA reads as TGTGCCAGCAGTGACTCGATCCGGGGGGCCAACGTCCTGACTTTC.

The V gene is TRBV6-4, the J gene TRBJ1-3; D possibly corresponds to TRBD1 (6 bases). Between the trimmed V and J ends, which lost 4 bases and 2 bases, there was a span of 12 bases. The germline V gene has CDR1 MRHNA and CDR2 SNTAGT. The CDR3 extends over 15 amino acids. In nucleotides, the CDR3 is TGTGCCAGCAGTGGGGCGGGGGGCCCTGGAAACACCATATATTTT. Translating it yields CASSGAGGPGNTIYF.

The CDR3, as DNA: TGTGCCAGCAGCCCCGGGACAGCTCGGGAGCAGTACTTC. Encoded protein: CASSPGTAREQYF. The genes are TRBV5-6 and TRBJ2-7, with 7 bases fitting TRBD1. The CDR3 is 13 residues long. CDR1 is SGHDT and CDR2 is YYEEEE in the germline V gene. The ends lost 4 bases at V and 7 bases at J; junction bases unmatched: 8.

The V call is TRBV30, the J call TRBJ2-7; a weak D match, TRBD1 (5 bases). The ends were cut back, 0 bases at V and 3 bases at J, with 9 bases in the middle. The CDR3 length is 13 residues. Germline values: CDR1 GTSNPN, CDR2 SVGIG (reference sequence). The CDR3 loop reads CAWSVGHVYEQYF. The CDR3 coding sequence is TGTGCCTGGAGTGTCGGACATGTCTACGAGCAGTACTTC. Variable domain in full (rest from reference TRBV30 and TRBJ2-7): SQTIHQWPATLVQPVGSPLSLECTVEGTSNPNLYWYRQAAGRGLQLLFYSVGIGQISSEVPQNLSASRPQDRQFILSSKKLLLSDSGFYLCAWSVGHVYEQYFGPGTRLTVT.

The rearrangement uses TRBV6-5 and TRBJ2-3, with 11 bases aligning to TRBD2. J lost 2 bases, V lost 6 bases, and 4 bases had no gene match. The CDR3 covers 15 residues. The germline V gene has CDR1 MNHEY and CDR2 SVGAGI. CDR3 sequence (DNA): TGTGCCAGCAGGTCTAGCGGGGGGCACACAGATACGCAGTATTTT. Its translation: CASRSSGGHTDTQYF.

This clone was observed a single time. The V call is TRBV7-8, the J call TRBJ1-6; D is perhaps TRBD1 (5 bases). Germline loops: CDR1 SGHVS, CDR2 FQNEAQ. The CDR3 extends over 16 amino acids. V lost 3 bases and J 5 bases, leaving 14 bases between the germline ends. DNA of the CDR3: TGTGCCAGCAGCTTCCCCCTCGGGGGAAATAATTCACCCCTCCACTTT. Translation: CASSFPLGGNNSPLHF.

V and J are TRBV19 and TRBJ2-1, with 10 bases identical to TRBD2. J gave up 6 bases and V 4 bases, and 3 bases lay outside the gene matches. Germline assignment: CDR1 LNHDA and CDR2 SQIVND (reference sequence). The CDR3 is made up of 14 amino acids. This CDR3 is CASSTRTSGNEQFF. CDR3 sequence (DNA): TGTGCCAGTAGTACCAGGACTAGCGGCAATGAGCAGTTCTTC.

For the CDR3, the DNA is TGTGCCAGCAGCTTTGCGTTATCTGTAGAAAACATTCAGTACTTC. Its translation: CASSFALSVENIQYF. The chain has TRBV11-2 and TRBJ2-4; D unclear. The V gene lost 3 bases and the J gene lost 5 bases, with 14 bases spanning the gap. Germline CDR1 and CDR2: SGHAT and FQNNGV. This CDR3 has 15 residues.

In this sample, this clone turned up once. The chain joins TRBV28 to TRBJ1-5, with 8 bases lining up with TRBD1. This CDR3 contains 14 residues. The ends lost 6 bases at V and 6 bases at J; junction bases unmatched: 7. Per the germline V gene, CDR1 is MDHEN and CDR2 is SYDVKM. The CDR3 nucleotides read TGTGCCAGCAGACCACTGACAGGGGTTCAGCCCCAGCATTTT. Translating gives CASRPLTGVQPQHF. Using reference TRBV28 and TRBJ1-5 for the parts outside the CDR3, the full variable domain is DVKVTQSSRYLVKRTGEKVFLECVQDMDHENMFWYRQDPGLGLRLIYFSYDVKMKEKGDIPEGYSVSREKKERFSLILESASTNQTSMYLCASRPLTGVQPQHFGDGTRLSIL.

The chain joins TRBV20-1 to TRBJ2-5, with 8 bases matching TRBD1. V dropped 5 bases and J dropped 7; count of bases not matched to a gene: 0. There are 10 residues in the CDR3. The germline V gene encodes CDR1 DFQATT and CDR2 SNEGSKA (reference sequence). The CDR3 DNA reads TGCAGTGCTCAGGGGGCGACCCAGTACTTC. This gives the protein CSAQGATQYF.

The rearrangement links TRBV6-1 to TRBJ1-4; D possibly corresponds to TRBD1 (6 bases). The CDR3 consists of 17 residues. Germline values: CDR1 MNHNS, CDR2 SASEGT. With 3 bases removed from V and 5 bases from J, the gap between germline ends came to 19 bases. CDR3 sequence (DNA): TGTGCCAGCAGTGAGGGGTCGTGGACAGCAAGAAATGAAAAACTGTTTTTT. Its translation is CASSEGSWTARNEKLFF.

This clone was counted only a few times. The chain combines TRBV7-9 with TRBJ1-5; tentatively, D is TRBD1 (6 bases). From germline, CDR1 is SEHNR and CDR2 FQNEAQ (reference sequence). There are 14 residues in the CDR3. V lost 8 bases and J lost 4, with 15 bases in between. CDR3 amino acids: CASGARDRNQPQHF. Here the CDR3 DNA reads TGTGCCAGCGGGGCGAGAGACAGGAATCAGCCCCAGCATTTT.

V and J are TRBV5-4 and TRBJ2-7; 8 bases are shared with TRBD2. The CDR3 runs to 15 residues. V lost 2 bases to trimming and J lost 1 base; unmatched junction nucleotides: 5. CDR1 and CDR2 from the germline V gene are SGHNT and YYREEE (reference sequence). CDR3 sequence: CASSFKAGDSYEQYF. The CDR3 region has the DNA TGTGCCAGCAGCTTCAAAGCGGGAGATTCCTACGAGCAGTACTTC.

In its sample, this clone was seen many times. CDR3 DNA sequence: TGCGCCAGCAGCTTGGCGGGGACAACTAATGAAAAACTGTTTTTT. It specifies CASSLAGTTNEKLFF. The chain employs TRBV5-1 and TRBJ1-4; D call uncertain. The CDR3 is 15 amino acids. The V gene lost 0 bases and the J gene lost 0 bases, with 6 bases spanning the gap. Germline assignment: CDR1 SGHRS and CDR2 YFSETQ. Drawing the rest from reference TRBV5-1 and TRBJ1-4, the complete variable domain is KAGVTQTPRYLIKTRGQQVTLSCSPISGHRSVSWYQQTPGQGLQFLFEYFSETQRNKGNFPGRFSGRQFSNSRSEMNVSTLELGDSALYLCASSLAGTTNEKLFFGSGTQLSVL.

The count of this clone is one. This chain joins TRBV25-1 and TRBJ1-2; D uncertain. This CDR3 contains 13 residues. Germline CDR1 is MGHDK and CDR2 is SYGVNS. V lost 4 bases to trimming and J lost 0 bases, with 6 bases between them. CDR3 DNA: TGTGCCAGCAGTGGGCAGGCTAACTATGGCTACACCTTC. Encoded protein: CASSGQANYGYTF.

This rearrangement joins TRBV9 to TRBJ1-5; D is perhaps TRBD1 (6 bases). The length of the CDR3 is 13 residues. With 4 bases removed from V and 8 bases from J, the gap between germline ends came to 13 bases. Germline-derived CDR1 and CDR2 are SGDLS and YYNGEE. The CDR3 DNA is TGTGCCAGCAGCAGAGCAGGGGAAGAGCCCCAGCATTTT. It encodes CASSRAGEEPQHF.